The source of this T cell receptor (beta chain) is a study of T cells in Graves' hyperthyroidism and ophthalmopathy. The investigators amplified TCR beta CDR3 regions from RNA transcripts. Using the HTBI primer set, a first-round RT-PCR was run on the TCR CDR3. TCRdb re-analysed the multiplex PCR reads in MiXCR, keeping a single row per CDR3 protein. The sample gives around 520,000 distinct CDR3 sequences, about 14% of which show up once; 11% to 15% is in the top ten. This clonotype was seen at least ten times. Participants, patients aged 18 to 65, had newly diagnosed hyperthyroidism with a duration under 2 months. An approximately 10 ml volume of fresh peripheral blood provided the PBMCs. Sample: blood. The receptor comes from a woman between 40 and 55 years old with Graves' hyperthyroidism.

The CDR3 DNA follows: TGTGCCAGCAGTTTGCATCAGGGTGGGACTGAAGCTTTCTTT. Protein product: CASSLHQGGTEAFF. This chain connects TRBV28 to TRBJ1-1; tentative D call: TRBD1 (5 bases). Trimming left V 3 bases short and J 5 bases short, with 13 bases between. Germline lookup yields CDR1 MDHEN and CDR2 SYDVKM. The CDR3 runs to 14 residues.